This entry features one T cell receptor beta chain sequence. The antigen is undetermined. A multiplex PCR was run with 60 Vbeta primers and 13 Jbeta primers. The table came from immunoSEQ multiplex PCR; TCRdb's copy has only in-frame clones and leaves some out. This sample has 150,000 to 200,000 clones, with roughly 87% found just once. The data were taken from a study of cytomegalovirus exposure and HLA in healthy donors. Study findings and constraints: Reportedly, cytomegalovirus status was diagnosed with high sensitivity and specificity.

CDR3 length equals 15 residues. Germline V gives CDR1 LGHNA, CDR2 YSLEER. V gave up 1 base and J gave up 3 bases; unmatched junction bases: 3. The sample comprised PBMCs. The J gene is TRBJ2-5, the V gene TRBV4-3, with TRBD1 identical over 9 bases. This receptor was taken from a girl younger than two in good health and CMV-seronegative. CDR3 region: CASSQAGTGKETQYF. The CDR3 coding sequence is TGCGCCAGCAGCCAAGCGGGGACAGGGAAAGAGACCCAGTACTTC.